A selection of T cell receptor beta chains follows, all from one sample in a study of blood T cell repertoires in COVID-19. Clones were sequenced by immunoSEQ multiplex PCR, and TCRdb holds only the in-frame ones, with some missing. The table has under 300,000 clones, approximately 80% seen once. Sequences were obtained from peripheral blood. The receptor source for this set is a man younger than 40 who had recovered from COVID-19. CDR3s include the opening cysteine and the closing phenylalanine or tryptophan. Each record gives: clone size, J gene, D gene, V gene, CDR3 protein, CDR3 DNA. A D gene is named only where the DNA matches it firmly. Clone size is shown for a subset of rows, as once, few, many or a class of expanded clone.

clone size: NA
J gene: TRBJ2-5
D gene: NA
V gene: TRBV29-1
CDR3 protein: CSVVALGETQYF
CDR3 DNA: TGCAGCGTCGTAGCTCTGGGAGAGACCCAGTACTTC

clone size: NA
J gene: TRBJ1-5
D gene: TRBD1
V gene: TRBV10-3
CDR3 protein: CATSTGVNQPQHF
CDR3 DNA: TGTGCCACGTCGACAGGGGTAAATCAGCCCCAGCATTTT

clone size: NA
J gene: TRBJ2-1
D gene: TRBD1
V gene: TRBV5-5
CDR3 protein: CASSLESAGRDRGLNEQFF
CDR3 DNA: TGTGCCAGCAGCTTGGAATCAGCGGGCAGGGACAGGGGGCTTAATGAGCAGTTCTTC

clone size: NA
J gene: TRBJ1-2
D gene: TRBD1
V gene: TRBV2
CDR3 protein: CASSGQAFGGYTF
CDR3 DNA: TGTGCCAGCTCGGGACAGGCCTTTGGCGGCTACACCTTC

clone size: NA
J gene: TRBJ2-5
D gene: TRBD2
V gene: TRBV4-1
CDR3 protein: CASSQGRLAGGSGETQYF
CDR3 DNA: TGCGCCAGCAGCCAAGGTCGACTAGCGGGGGGTTCGGGCGAGACCCAGTACTTC

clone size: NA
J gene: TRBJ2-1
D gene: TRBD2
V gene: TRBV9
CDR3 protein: CASSLSSGGRHEQFF
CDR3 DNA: TGTGCCAGCAGCTTGTCTAGCGGGGGTAGGCATGAGCAGTTCTTC

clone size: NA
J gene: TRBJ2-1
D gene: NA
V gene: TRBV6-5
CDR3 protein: CASSQLGQSYNEQFF
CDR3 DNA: TGTGCCAGCAGTCAACTTGGACAGTCCTACAATGAGCAGTTCTTC

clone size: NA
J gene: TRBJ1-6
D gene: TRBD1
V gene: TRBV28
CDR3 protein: CASSPGTGTFNSPLHF
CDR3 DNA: TGTGCCAGCAGTCCCGGGACAGGGACCTTTAATTCACCCCTCCACTTT

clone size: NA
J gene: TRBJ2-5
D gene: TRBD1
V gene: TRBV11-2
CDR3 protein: CASSFLRGLEETQYF
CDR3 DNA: TGTGCCAGCAGCTTTCTCAGGGGGCTTGAGGAGACCCAGTACTTC

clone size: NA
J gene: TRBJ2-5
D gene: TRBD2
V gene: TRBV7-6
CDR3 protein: CASSPRAGLARRIETQYF
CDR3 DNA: TGTGCCAGCAGCCCCCGGGCTGGACTAGCGCGGCGTATAGAGACCCAGTACTTC

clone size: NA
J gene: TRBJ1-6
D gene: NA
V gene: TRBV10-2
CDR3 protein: CASSDRRYNSPLHF
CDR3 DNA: TGCGCCAGCAGTGACCGGCGGTATAATTCACCCCTCCACTTT

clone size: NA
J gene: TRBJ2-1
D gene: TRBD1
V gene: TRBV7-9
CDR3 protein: CASSLGDRDQDEQFF
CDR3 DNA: TGTGCCAGCAGCTTAGGGGACAGGGACCAGGATGAGCAGTTCTTC

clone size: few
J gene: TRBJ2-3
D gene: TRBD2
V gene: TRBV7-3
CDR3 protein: CASSPYSGGAPDTQYF
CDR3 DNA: TGTGCCAGCAGCCCCTATAGCGGGGGGGCCCCAGATACGCAGTATTTT

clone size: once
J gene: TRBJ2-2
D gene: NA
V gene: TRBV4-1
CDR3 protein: CASSQDGRNRANTGELFF
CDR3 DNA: TGCGCCAGCAGCCAAGACGGCCGGAACAGGGCTAACACCGGGGAGCTGTTTTTT

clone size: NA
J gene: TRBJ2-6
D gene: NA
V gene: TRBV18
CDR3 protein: CASSPKIGADLSRSGSGANVLTF
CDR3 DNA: TGTGCCAGCTCACCAAAAATAGGGGCAGATTTGTCGCGATCCGGCTCTGGGGCCAACGTCCTGACTTTC

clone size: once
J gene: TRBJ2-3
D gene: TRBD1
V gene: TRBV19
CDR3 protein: CASSIKQGAVADTQYF
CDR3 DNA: TGTGCCAGTAGTATAAAACAGGGGGCTGTCGCCGATACGCAGTATTTT

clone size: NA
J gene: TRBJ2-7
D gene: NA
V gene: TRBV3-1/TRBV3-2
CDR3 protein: CASSQAKEFAF
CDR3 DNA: TGTGCCAGCAGCCAAGCCAAGGAGTTCGCCTTC

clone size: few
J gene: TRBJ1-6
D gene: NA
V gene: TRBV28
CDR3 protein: CASSPRTGDNSPLHF
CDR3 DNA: TGTGCCAGCAGCCCAAGGACGGGGGATAATTCACCCCTCCACTTT

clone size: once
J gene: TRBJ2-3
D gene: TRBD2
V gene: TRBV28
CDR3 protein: CATTRRAGISTDTQYF
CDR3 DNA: TGTGCCACTACCAGACGAGCGGGAATCAGCACAGATACGCAGTATTTT

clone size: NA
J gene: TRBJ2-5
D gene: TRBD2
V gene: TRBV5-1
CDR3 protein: CASTPLAGAETQYF
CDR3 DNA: TGCGCCAGCACTCCGCTAGCGGGGGCGGAGACCCAGTACTTC

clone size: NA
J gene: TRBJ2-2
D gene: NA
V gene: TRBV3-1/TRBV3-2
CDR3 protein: CASSRPGLSAVGELFF
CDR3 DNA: TGTGCCAGCAGCCGACCGGGACTCTCAGCGGTCGGGGAGCTGTTTTTT

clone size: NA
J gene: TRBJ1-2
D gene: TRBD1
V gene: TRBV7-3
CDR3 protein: CASSHRQGGYGYTF
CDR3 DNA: TGTGCCAGCAGCCACAGACAGGGCGGGTATGGCTACACCTTC

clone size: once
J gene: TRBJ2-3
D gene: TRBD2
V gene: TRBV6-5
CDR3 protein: CVTRGGGRGTQYF
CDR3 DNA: TGTGTCACGCGGGGGGGTGGACGAGGTACGCAGTATTTT

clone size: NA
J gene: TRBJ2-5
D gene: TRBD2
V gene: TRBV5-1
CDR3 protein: CASSGDYGGETQYF
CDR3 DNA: TGCGCCAGCAGCGGGGACTACGGGGGAGAGACCCAGTACTTC

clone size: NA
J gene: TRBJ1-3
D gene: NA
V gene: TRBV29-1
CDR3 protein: CSVSVGNTIYF
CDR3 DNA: TGCAGCGTCTCCGTTGGAAACACCATATATTTT

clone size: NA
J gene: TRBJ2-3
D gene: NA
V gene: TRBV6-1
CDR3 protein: CASSEVYAVPPTDTQYF
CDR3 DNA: TGTGCCAGCAGTGAAGTATACGCGGTACCCCCCACAGATACGCAGTATTTT

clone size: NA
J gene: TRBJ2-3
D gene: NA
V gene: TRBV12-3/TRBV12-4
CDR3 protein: CASSFSGRQYF
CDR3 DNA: TGTGCCAGCAGTTTTAGCGGACGGCAGTATTTT

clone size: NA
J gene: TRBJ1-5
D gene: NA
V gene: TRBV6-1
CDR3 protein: CASSESSDQPQHF
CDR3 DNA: TGTGCCAGCAGTGAATCGAGCGATCAGCCCCAGCATTTT

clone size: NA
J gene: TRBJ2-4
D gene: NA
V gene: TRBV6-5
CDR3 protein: CASSSIAKNIQYF
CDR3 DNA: TGTGCCAGCAGTTCCATAGCCAAAAACATTCAGTACTTC

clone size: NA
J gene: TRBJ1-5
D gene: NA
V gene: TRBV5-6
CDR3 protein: CASSFRGSGQPQHF
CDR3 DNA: TGTGCCAGCAGCTTTAGGGGGTCGGGGCAGCCCCAGCATTTT

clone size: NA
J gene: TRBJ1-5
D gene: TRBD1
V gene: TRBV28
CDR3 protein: CASSTPGQGLQPQHF
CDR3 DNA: TGTGCCAGCAGTACCCCGGGACAGGGTTTGCAGCCCCAGCATTTT

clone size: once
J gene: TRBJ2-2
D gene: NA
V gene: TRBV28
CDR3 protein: CASTDGGGTGELFF
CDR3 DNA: TGTGCCAGCACCGATGGGGGCGGCACCGGGGAGCTGTTTTTT

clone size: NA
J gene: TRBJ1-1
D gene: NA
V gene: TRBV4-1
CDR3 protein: CASSQRTDLMNTEAFF
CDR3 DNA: TGCGCCAGCAGCCAGAGGACAGATCTCATGAACACTGAAGCTTTCTTT

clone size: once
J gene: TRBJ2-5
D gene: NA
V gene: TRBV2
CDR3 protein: CASRVEVVRTKETQYF
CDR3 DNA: TGTGCCAGCAGGGTGGAGGTCGTACGAACCAAAGAGACCCAGTACTTC

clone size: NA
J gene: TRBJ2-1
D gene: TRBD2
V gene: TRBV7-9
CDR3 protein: CASSLAGGQDEQFF
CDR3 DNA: TGTGCCAGCAGCTTGGCGGGGGGGCAAGATGAGCAGTTCTTC

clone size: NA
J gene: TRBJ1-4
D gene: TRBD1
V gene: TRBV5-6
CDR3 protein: CASSLFRNKGQYNEKLFF
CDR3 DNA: TGTGCCAGCAGCTTGTTCAGGAATAAGGGACAGTATAATGAAAAACTGTTTTTT

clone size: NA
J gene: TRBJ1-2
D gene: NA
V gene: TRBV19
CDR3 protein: CASSMERGNYGYTF
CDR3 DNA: TGTGCCAGTAGTATGGAAAGGGGTAACTATGGCTACACCTTC

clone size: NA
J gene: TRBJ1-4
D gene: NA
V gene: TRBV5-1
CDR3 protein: CASSPSSTDTEKLFF
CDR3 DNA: TGCGCCAGCAGCCCGAGTTCGACAGACACAGAAAAACTGTTTTTT

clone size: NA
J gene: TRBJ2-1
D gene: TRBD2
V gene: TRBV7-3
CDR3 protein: CASSPAGGPFNEQFF
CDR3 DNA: TGTGCCAGCAGCCCCGCGGGGGGGCCTTTCAATGAGCAGTTCTTC

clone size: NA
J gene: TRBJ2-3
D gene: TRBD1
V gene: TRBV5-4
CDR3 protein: CASSSGTGLRADTQYF
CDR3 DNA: TGTGCCAGCAGCTCCGGGACAGGGTTAAGGGCCGATACGCAGTATTTT

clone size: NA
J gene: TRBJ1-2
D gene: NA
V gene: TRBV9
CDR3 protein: CASSVAQEAGNYGYTF
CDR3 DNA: TGTGCCAGCAGCGTAGCTCAGGAGGCGGGTAACTATGGCTACACCTTC

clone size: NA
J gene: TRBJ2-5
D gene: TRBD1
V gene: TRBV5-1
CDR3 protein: CASSPGQGRETQYF
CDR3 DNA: TGCGCCAGCAGCCCGGGACAGGGGAGAGAGACCCAGTACTTC

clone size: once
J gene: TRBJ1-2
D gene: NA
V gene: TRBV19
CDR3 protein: CASKVREAWDGYTF
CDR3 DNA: TGTGCCAGTAAGGTACGGGAGGCGTGGGATGGCTACACCTTC